This entry is about one T cell receptor (beta chain). Antigen specificity is unknown. Germline CDR1 reads MGHRA; CDR2 reads YSYEKL. Trimming cost V 0 bases and J 4 bases; bases outside gene matches: 6. The CDR3 length is 16 residues. The PCR contained 60 Vbeta and 13 Jbeta primers. Generated by immunoSEQ multiplex PCR, the TCRdb table keeps only in-frame clones and is missing some. This sample has 200,000 to 250,000 clones; almost 85% occur once, and the top ten carry approximately 0.62%. The data were obtained in a study of cytomegalovirus exposure and HLA in healthy donors. Notes on the study in general: Among TCR beta chains of equal frequency, HLA-associated ones were more clonally expanded in a later analysis. Reported results showed that the classifier diagnosed cytomegalovirus status with high specificity and sensitivity.

The sample was PBMCs. The origin of this receptor is a woman in her forties in good health and CMV-seronegative. The V and J genes are TRBV4-1 and TRBJ2-1, with TRBD2 matching over 7 bases. The DNA of the CDR3 is TGCGCCAGCAGCCAAGAATGGGGCGGGGGTTACAATGAGCAGTTCTTC. This gives the protein CASSQEWGGGYNEQFF.